This T cell receptor (beta chain) was retrieved from a study of T-cell reconstitution after alpha-beta-depleted transplantation in children. Study findings and constraints: Reportedly, alpha-beta T cells present about two months post-transplant originated from several hundred expanded clones of graft origin. Certain patients had high TCRbeta diversity at day 60, and it came from recipient T cells and thymic progenitors that survived.

To note about this clonotype: What it binds is not known.

Looked up from germline, CDR1 is MDHEN and CDR2 is SYDVKM. Trimming cost V 11 bases and J 4 bases; bases outside gene matches: 6. The CDR3 is 12 amino acids. Unique molecular identifiers were built into the TCRbeta library. TCRdb redid the calling of the PCR reads with MiXCR, one entry per CDR3 protein. Here the sample spans around 300,000 distinct CDR3 sequences, approximately 10% being singletons. The starting material was peripheral blood, obtained 180 days after TCRalphabeta/CD19-depleted stem cell transplant. This TCR was sampled from a male patient aged 2 to 10 who had a stem cell transplant for chronic granulomatous disease, so the T cells may come from the graft donor. This chain links TRBV28 with TRBJ2-5; 8 bases fit TRBD1. The CDR3 DNA is TGTGCCGTCAGGGGGCGGTCAGAGACCCAGTACTTC. It yields the protein CAVRGRSETQYF.